Listed below are T cell receptor beta chains from one sample, sequenced in a study of cytomegalovirus exposure and HLA in healthy donors. TCRdb's table, derived via immunoSEQ multiplex PCR, lists solely in-frame clones and lacks some. The sample records about 180,000 clones, around 80% being singletons. Sequencing was carried out using PBMCs. These receptors came from a man between 18 and 35 years old in good health and CMV-seronegative. Each CDR3 is given with its conserved first and last residue. D genes are given only for firm matches. The size field is filled for only some rows; it gives once, few, many or a size class.

v_gene,j_gene,d_gene,abundance,CDR3aa,CDR3nt
TRBV6-5,TRBJ2-7,NA,NA,CASSPQAGPAHEQYF,TGTGCCAGCAGCCCCCAGGCGGGGCCGGCCCACGAGCAGTACTTC
TRBV7-2,TRBJ2-2,TRBD2,NA,CASSLDLAGTGELFF,TGTGCCAGCAGCTTAGATCTAGCGGGGACCGGGGAGCTGTTTTTT
TRBV7-9,TRBJ1-1,NA,NA,CSSSSQVENTEAFF,TGTTCCAGCAGCTCCCAGGTCGAGAACACTGAAGCTTTCTTT
TRBV5-4,TRBJ2-7,TRBD2,NA,CASSYIAGGVPYEQYF,TGTGCCAGCAGCTACATAGCGGGGGGGGTCCCCTACGAGCAGTACTTC
TRBV28,TRBJ2-7,NA,NA,CASSVDTFYEQYF,TGTGCCAGCAGCGTTGACACGTTCTACGAGCAGTACTTC
TRBV11-2,TRBJ2-3,NA,NA,CASSLDKLSTDTQYF,TGTGCCAGCAGCTTAGATAAGCTAAGCACAGATACGCAGTATTTT
TRBV6-6,TRBJ2-7,TRBD2,NA,CASSYPSGASYEQYF,TGTGCCAGCAGTTACCCCAGCGGGGCCTCCTACGAGCAGTACTTC
TRBV7-8,TRBJ2-3,TRBD1,NA,CASSWDRGTDTQYF,TGTGCCAGCAGCTGGGACAGGGGCACAGATACGCAGTATTTT
TRBV2,TRBJ2-2,TRBD1,NA,CASTTGGETNTGELFF,TGTGCCAGCACTACAGGGGGCGAGACGAACACCGGGGAGCTGTTTTTT
TRBV5-5,TRBJ2-2,NA,NA,CASRYGHDTGELFF,TGTGCCAGCAGATATGGACACGACACCGGGGAGCTGTTTTTT
TRBV6-5,TRBJ2-1,NA,NA,CASSYHRTKDEQFF,TGTGCCAGCAGTTACCACCGAACTAAGGATGAGCAGTTCTTC
TRBV12-5,TRBJ2-3,NA,few,CASGLLSGGTDTQYF,TGTGCTAGTGGTCTACTCTCGGGGGGCACAGATACGCAGTATTTT
TRBV11-3,TRBJ2-7,TRBD2,NA,CASSSDASGRSYEQYF,TGTGCCAGCAGCTCCGATGCTAGCGGGAGGTCGTACGAGCAGTACTTC
TRBV4-2,TRBJ2-3,TRBD2,few,CASSQAQGTSGGDTQYF,TGTGCCAGCAGCCAAGCCCAAGGAACTAGCGGAGGGGATACGCAGTATTTT
TRBV4-1,TRBJ2-1,TRBD2,NA,CASSQDPRSGGIYNEQFF,TGCGCCAGCAGCCAAGATCCCAGATCGGGGGGGATCTACAATGAGCAGTTCTTC
TRBV9,TRBJ2-3,TRBD1,NA,CASSDRTGLGDTQYF,TGTGCCAGCAGTGATAGGACAGGGCTGGGAGATACGCAGTATTTT
TRBV29-1,TRBJ2-1,TRBD2,NA,CSAGATSGGARNEQFF,TGCAGCGCTGGGGCGACTAGCGGGGGGGCGAGGAATGAGCAGTTCTTC
TRBV7-2,TRBJ2-7,NA,NA,CASAVLGRLGEQYF,TGTGCCAGTGCCGTACTAGGGAGGCTTGGCGAGCAGTACTTC
TRBV5-6,TRBJ2-1,TRBD1,NA,CASSYGTGDNEQFF,TGTGCCAGCAGCTATGGGACAGGGGACAATGAGCAGTTCTTC
TRBV7-8,TRBJ2-3,TRBD2,NA,CASSLVVAGGKDTQYF,TGTGCCAGCAGCTTAGTGGTTGCGGGAGGAAAGGATACGCAGTATTTT
TRBV2,TRBJ1-1,TRBD1,NA,CASTDGTGITEAFF,TGTGCCAGCACCGATGGGACAGGTATCACTGAAGCTTTCTTT
TRBV29-1,TRBJ2-5,TRBD1,NA,CSVEEWTGGETQYF,TGCAGCGTTGAAGAGTGGACAGGGGGCGAGACCCAGTACTTC
TRBV5-6,TRBJ2-7,NA,NA,CASSLSPLSPEQYF,TGTGCCAGCAGCTTAAGTCCCCTTAGTCCCGAGCAGTACTTC
TRBV30,TRBJ2-1,NA,NA,CAWSGTCEQFF,TGTGCCTGGAGCGGGACTTGTGAGCAGTTCTTC
TRBV7-9,TRBJ2-5,NA,NA,CASSFREQETQYF,TGTGCCAGCAGCTTCAGGGAACAAGAGACCCAGTACTTC
TRBV27,TRBJ1-4,NA,NA,CASSFTGTNEKLFF,TGTGCCAGCAGTTTCACAGGGACTAATGAAAAACTGTTTTTT
TRBV9,TRBJ1-1,NA,NA,CASSVQGVNTEAFF,TGTGCCAGCAGCGTCCAGGGCGTGAACACTGAAGCTTTCTTT
TRBV7-2,TRBJ1-2,NA,NA,CASSRGSMSRGYTF,TGTGCCAGCAGCCGCGGTAGCATGAGTCGAGGCTACACCTTC
TRBV21-1,TRBJ2-7,NA,NA,CASSKFWTSGVGSYEQYF,TGTGCCAGCAGCAAATTTTGGACTAGCGGGGTGGGCTCCTACGAGCAGTACTTC